These T cell receptor beta chains were read from a single sample in a study of patients and donors after allogeneic stem cell transplantation. TCRdb passed the RT-PCR reads through MiXCR, listing each CDR3 protein once. The table includes roughly 960,000 distinct CDR3 sequences, more than 15% detected once. Sequencing was performed on blood, either unsorted or a sorted T cell fraction (not recorded which). Source of these receptors: a human donor who was either an allogeneic HSCT recipient or a stem cell or donor lymphocyte infusion donor (not recorded which). It is not recorded whose cells these are; they may come from a transplant donor. The CDR3 runs from the conserved cysteine through the conserved F or W.

CDR3 protein	J gene	V gene
CASSFFSRGGPDEQFF	TRBJ2-1	TRBV12-3/TRBV12-4
CASSKDRNYGYTF	TRBJ1-2	TRBV7-2
CASSQVGQSSYEQYF	TRBJ2-7	TRBV4-1
CASRNDNYGYTF	TRBJ1-2	TRBV6-2/TRBV6-3
CASSPFLRGLQETQYF	TRBJ2-5	TRBV7-2
CASSEFGWTSYEQYF	TRBJ2-7	TRBV6-1
CASSLRTDPHNEQFF	TRBJ2-1	TRBV11-3
CAWSLAGRVGAGELFF	TRBJ2-2	TRBV30
CASSQGRGAGYNEQFF	TRBJ2-1	TRBV4-2
CASSSQLPGRAEAFF	TRBJ1-1	TRBV12-3/TRBV12-4
CATSRGAANSPLHF	TRBJ1-6	TRBV15
CASRDRVNQPQHF	TRBJ1-5	TRBV2
CASSLGGRPPFF	TRBJ1-1	TRBV5-6